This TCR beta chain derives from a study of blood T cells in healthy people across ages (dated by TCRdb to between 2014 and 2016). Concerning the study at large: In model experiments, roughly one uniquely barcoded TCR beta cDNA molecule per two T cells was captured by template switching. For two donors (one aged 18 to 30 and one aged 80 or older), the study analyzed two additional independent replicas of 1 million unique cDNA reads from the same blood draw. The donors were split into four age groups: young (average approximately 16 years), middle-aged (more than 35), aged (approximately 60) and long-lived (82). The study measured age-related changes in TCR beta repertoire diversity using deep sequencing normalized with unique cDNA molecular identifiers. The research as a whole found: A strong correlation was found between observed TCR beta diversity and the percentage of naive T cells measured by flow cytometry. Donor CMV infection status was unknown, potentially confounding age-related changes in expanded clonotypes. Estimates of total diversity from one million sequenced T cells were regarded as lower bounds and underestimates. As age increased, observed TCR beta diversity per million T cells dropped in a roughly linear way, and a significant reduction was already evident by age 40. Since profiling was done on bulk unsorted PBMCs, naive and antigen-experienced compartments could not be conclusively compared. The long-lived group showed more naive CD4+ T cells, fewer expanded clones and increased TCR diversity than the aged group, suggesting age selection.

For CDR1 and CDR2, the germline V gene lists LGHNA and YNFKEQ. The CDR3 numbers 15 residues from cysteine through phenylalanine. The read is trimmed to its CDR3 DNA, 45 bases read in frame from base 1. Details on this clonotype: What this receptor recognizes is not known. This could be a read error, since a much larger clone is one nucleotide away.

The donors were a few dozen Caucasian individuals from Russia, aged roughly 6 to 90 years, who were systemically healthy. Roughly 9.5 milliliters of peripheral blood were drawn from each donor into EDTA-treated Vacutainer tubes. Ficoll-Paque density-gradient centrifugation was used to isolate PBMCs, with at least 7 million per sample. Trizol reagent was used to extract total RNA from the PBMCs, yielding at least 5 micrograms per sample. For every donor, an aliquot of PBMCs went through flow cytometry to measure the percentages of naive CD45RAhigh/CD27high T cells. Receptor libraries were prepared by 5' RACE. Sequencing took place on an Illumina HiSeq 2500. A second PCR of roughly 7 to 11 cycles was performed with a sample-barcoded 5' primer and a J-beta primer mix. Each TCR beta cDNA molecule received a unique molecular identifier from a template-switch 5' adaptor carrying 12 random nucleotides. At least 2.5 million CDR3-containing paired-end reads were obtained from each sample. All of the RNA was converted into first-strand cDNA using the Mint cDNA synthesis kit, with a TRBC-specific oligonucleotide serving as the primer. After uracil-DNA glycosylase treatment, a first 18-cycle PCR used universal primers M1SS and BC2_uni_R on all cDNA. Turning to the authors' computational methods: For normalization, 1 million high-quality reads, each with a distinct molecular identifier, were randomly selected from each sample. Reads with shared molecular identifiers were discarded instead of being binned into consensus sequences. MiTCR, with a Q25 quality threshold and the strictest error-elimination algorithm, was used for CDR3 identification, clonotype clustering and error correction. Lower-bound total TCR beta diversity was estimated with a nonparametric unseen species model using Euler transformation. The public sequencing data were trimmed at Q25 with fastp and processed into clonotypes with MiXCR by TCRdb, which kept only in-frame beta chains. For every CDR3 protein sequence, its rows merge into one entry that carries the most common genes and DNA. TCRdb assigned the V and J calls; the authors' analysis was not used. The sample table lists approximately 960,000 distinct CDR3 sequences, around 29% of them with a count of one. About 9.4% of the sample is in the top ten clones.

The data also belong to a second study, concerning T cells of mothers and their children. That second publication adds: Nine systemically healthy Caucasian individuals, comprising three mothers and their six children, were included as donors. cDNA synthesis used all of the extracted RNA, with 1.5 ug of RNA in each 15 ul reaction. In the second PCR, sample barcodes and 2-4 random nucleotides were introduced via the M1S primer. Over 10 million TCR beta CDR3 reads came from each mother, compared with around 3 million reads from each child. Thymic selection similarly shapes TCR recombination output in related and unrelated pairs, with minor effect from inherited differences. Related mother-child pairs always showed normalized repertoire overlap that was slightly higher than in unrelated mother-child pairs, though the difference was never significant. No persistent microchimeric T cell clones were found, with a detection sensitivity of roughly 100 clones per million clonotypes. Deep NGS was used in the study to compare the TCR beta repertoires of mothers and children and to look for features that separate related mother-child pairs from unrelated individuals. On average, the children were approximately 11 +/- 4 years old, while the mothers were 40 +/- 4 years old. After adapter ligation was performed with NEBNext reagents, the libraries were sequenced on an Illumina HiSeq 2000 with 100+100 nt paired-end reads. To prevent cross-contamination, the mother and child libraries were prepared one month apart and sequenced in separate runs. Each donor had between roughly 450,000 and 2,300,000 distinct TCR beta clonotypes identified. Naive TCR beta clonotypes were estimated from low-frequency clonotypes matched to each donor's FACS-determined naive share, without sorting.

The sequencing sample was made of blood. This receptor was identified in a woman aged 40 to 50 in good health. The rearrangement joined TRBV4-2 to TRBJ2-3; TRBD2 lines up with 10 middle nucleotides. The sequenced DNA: TGTGTCAGCAGCCAAGATAGCGGGGGGCCAGATACGCAGTATTTT. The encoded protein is CVSSQDSGGPDTQYF.